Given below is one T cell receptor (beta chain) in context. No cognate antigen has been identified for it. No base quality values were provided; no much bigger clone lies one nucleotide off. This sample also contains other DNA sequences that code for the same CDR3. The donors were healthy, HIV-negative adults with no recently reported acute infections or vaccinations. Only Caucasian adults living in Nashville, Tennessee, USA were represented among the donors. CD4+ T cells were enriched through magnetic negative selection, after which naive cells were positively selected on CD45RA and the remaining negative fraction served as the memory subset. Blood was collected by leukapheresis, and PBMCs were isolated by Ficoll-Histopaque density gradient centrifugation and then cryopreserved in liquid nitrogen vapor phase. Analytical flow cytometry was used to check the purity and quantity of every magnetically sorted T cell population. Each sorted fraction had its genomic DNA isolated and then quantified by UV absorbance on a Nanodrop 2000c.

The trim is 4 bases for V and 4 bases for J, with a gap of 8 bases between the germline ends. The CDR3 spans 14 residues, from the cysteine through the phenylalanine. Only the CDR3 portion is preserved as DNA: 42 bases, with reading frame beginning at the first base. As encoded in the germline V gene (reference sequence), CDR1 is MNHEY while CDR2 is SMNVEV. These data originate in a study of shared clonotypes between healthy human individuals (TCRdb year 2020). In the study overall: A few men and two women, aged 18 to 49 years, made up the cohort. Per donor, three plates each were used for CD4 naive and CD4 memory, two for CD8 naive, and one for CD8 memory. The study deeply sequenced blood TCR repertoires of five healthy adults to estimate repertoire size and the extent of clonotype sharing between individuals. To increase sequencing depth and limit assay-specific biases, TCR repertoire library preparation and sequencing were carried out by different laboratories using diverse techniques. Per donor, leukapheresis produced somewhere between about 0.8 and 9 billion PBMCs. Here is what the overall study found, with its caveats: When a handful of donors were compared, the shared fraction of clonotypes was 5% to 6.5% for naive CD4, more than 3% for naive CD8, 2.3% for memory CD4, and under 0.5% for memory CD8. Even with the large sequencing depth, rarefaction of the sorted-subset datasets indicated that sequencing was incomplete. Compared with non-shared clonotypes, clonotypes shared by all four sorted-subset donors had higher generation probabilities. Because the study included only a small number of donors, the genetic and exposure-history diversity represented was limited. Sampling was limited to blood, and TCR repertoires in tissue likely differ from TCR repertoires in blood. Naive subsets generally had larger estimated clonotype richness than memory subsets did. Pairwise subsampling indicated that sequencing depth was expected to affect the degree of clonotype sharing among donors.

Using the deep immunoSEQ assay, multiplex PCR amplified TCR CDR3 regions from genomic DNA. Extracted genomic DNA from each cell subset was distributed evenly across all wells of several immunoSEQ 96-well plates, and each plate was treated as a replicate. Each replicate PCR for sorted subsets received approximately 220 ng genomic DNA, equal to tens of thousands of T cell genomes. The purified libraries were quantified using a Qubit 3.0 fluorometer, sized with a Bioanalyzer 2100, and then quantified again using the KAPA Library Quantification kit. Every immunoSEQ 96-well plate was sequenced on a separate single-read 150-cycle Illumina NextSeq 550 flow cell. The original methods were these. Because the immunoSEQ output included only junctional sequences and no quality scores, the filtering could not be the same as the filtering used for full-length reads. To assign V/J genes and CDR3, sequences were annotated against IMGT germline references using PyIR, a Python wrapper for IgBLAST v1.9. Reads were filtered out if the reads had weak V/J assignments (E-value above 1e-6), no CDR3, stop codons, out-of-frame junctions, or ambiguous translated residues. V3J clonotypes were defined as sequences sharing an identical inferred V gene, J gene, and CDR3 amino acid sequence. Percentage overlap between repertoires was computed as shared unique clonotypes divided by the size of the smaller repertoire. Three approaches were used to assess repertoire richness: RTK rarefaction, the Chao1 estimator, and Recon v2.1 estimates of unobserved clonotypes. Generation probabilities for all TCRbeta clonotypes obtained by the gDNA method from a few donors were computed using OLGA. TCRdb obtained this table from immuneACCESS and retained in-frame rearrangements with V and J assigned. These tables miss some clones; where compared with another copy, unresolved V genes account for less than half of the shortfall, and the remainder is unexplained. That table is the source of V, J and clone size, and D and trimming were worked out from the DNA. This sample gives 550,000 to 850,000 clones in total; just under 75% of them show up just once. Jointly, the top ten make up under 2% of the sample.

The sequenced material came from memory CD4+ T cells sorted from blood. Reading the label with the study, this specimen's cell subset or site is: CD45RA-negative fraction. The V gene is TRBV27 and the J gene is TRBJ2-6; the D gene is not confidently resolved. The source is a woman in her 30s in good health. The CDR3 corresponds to CASSWGSGANVLTF. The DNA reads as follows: TGTGCCAGCAGTTGGGGTTCCGGGGCCAACGTCCTGACTTTC.